This T cell receptor (beta chain) stems from a study of blood T cell repertoires in COVID-19. The CDR3 sequence is 13 residues long. The V end lost 7 bases, the J end lost 1 base, and 10 bases lay between the germline ends. CDR1 and CDR2 from the germline V gene are ENHRY and SYGVKD. Some clones are missing from TCRdb's copy, which holds only in-frame ones; the method was immunoSEQ multiplex PCR. The repertoire holds around 290,000 clones, with approximately 90% as singletons. The rearrangement links TRBV10-3 to TRBJ1-1, with D possibly TRBD1 on 6 matching bases. The sample consisted of peripheral blood. The receptor was derived from a woman aged 30 to 39 with COVID-19, enrolled during active disease. The DNA for the CDR3 is TGTGCCATCAATACGGGACAGAACACTGAAGCTTTCTTT. It yields the protein CAINTGQNTEAFF.